Listed below are T cell receptor beta chains from one sample, sequenced in a study of cytomegalovirus exposure and HLA in healthy donors. Libraries were prepared by immunoSEQ multiplex PCR; TCRdb keeps only in-frame clonotypes and omits some of them. The table has more than 110,000 clones, less than 10% seen once. Sequencing was done on a sample of PBMCs. The source of these receptors is a man aged 45 to 65 in good health and CMV-seronegative. CDR3s include the opening cysteine and the closing phenylalanine or tryptophan. The D gene is left open where the match is weak. Clone size is not always given. Where it is, it says once, few, many or a class for expanded clones.

TGCGCCAGCAGCTTGGGCTCCGGGACTAGCGCAGATACGCAGTATTTT,CASSLGSGTSADTQYF,TRBV5-1,.,TRBD2,TRBJ2-3
TGTGCCAGCAGGCTGGACAGGGGGCGTCGAGAGACCCAGTACTTC,CASRLDRGRRETQYF,TRBV2,.,TRBD1,TRBJ2-5
TGTGCCAGCAGTTCAAAGGCGACAGGGGGTCGCTACGAGCAGTACTTC,CASSSKATGGRYEQYF,TRBV6-6,few,TRBD1,TRBJ2-7
TGTGCCAGCAGCTTGGCGGCTAGGACAGTCTCTGGAAACACCATATATTTT,CASSLAARTVSGNTIYF,TRBV5-6,few,.,TRBJ1-3
TGTGCCAGCAGCGCAAACCGACAGAATAACCAAGAGACCCAGTACTTC,CASSANRQNNQETQYF,TRBV9,.,.,TRBJ2-5
TGTGCCAGCAGAGGGGACAGTTCCAATCAGCCCCAGCATTTT,CASRGDSSNQPQHF,TRBV2,.,TRBD1,TRBJ1-5
TGCGCCAGCACCGATAGCCTGGTTAGCACAGATACGCAGTATTTT,CASTDSLVSTDTQYF,TRBV4-1,.,.,TRBJ2-3
TGTGCCAGCAGCTCCCCCCGGGGTCGACTAAGCTCCTACAATGAGCAGTTCTTC,CASSSPRGRLSSYNEQFF,TRBV7-6,.,.,TRBJ2-1
TGTGCCAGCAGCTCAGACGGGACAGGGGCGGGTGAGCAGTTCTTC,CASSSDGTGAGEQFF,TRBV11-3,.,TRBD1,TRBJ2-1
TGTGCCAGCAATAGACAGGGCACCGACGAGCAGTACTTC,CASNRQGTDEQYF,TRBV2,few,TRBD1,TRBJ2-7
TGCGCCAGCAGCTTGGCCAGGGGAATTAACACCGGGGAACTGTTTTTT,CASSLARGINTGELFF,TRBV5-1,.,.,TRBJ2-2
TGTGCCAGTAGTATACGGGACAGGGGGCTAAGCGGCTACACCTTC,CASSIRDRGLSGYTF,TRBV19,.,TRBD1,TRBJ1-2
TGTGCCAGCAGCTCAGGGACAGGGGGCTACAATGAGCAGTTCTTC,CASSSGTGGYNEQFF,TRBV5-4,.,TRBD1,TRBJ2-1
TGTGCCAGCAGCTTGGCTAGCGGGATCCAAGAGACCCAGTACTTC,CASSLASGIQETQYF,TRBV5-4,.,TRBD2,TRBJ2-5
TGCGCCAGCAGCTTGGAGGGACAGGGGCATCAGCCCCAGCATTTT,CASSLEGQGHQPQHF,TRBV5-1,.,TRBD1,TRBJ1-5
TGTGCCAGCAGCCCGAGCGGGGGGGCCACCATTCAGTACTTC,CASSPSGGATIQYF,TRBV5-6,few,TRBD2,TRBJ2-4
TGTGCCAGCTCACCACGGCAGGGGGCTACGGACACTGAAGCTTTCTTT,CASSPRQGATDTEAFF,TRBV18,.,TRBD1,TRBJ1-1
TGTGCCAGCAGCCCGACGGCGGCTAGCACAGATACGCAGTATTTT,CASSPTAASTDTQYF,TRBV7-3,.,.,TRBJ2-3
TGCACCAGCAGCCAGCTGAAAACTTACAGGGGGCTATCGAGCAATCAGCCCCAGCATTTT,CTSSQLKTYRGLSSNQPQHF,TRBV1,few,.,TRBJ1-5
TGTGCCAGCAGTGAAGGACAGCTCAACTATGGCTACACCTTC,CASSEGQLNYGYTF,TRBV6-1,.,.,TRBJ1-2
TGTGCCAGCAACCCCCAGGGGGGACGGCAGCCCCAGCATTTT,CASNPQGGRQPQHF,TRBV7-2,.,TRBD1,TRBJ1-5
TGTGCCAGCAGTCCCCCGGGACAGATATACGAGCAGTACTTC,CASSPPGQIYEQYF,TRBV27,.,TRBD1,TRBJ2-7
TGCAGCGTTGAAGATCCGGGAGGCTACACCTTC,CSVEDPGGYTF,TRBV29-1,.,.,TRBJ1-2
TGTGCCTGGACTCCCAGGGTGAGTGACACTGAAGCTTTCTTT,CAWTPRVSDTEAFF,TRBV30,.,.,TRBJ1-1
TGTGCCAGCAGTTCCCGGACAGGGTTGGGAAATGAGCAGTTCTTC,CASSSRTGLGNEQFF,TRBV6-5,few,TRBD1,TRBJ2-1
TGCGCCAGCAGTGACCGGACAGGTTCCACAGATACGCAGTATTTT,CASSDRTGSTDTQYF,TRBV10-1,few,TRBD1,TRBJ2-3
TGTGCCAGCAGTTTACAGGGCACAGATACGCAGTATTTT,CASSLQGTDTQYF,TRBV28,few,.,TRBJ2-3
TGTGCCAGCAGCGTAGGCGCGGGAGGGCGCCAAGAGACCCAGTACTTC,CASSVGAGGRQETQYF,TRBV9,few,TRBD2,TRBJ2-5
TGCGCCAGCAGCTCACAGGGGAACACTGAAGCTTTCTTT,CASSSQGNTEAFF,TRBV5-1,.,.,TRBJ1-1
TGCAGCGTTGAGACGGGCGGGGGGGTATACAATGAGCAGTTCTTC,CSVETGGGVYNEQFF,TRBV29-1,.,TRBD2,TRBJ2-1
TGTGCCAGCAGCCTGGGGGGGCACGGTGAAGCTTTCTTT,CASSLGGHGEAFF,TRBV5-6,few,.,TRBJ1-1
TGTGCCAGCTCACAAGGACAGGTCTCCTACGAGCAGTACTTC,CASSQGQVSYEQYF,TRBV18,few,TRBD1,TRBJ2-7
TGTGCCAGCAGTGCGGACAGTCCGGCGAACACTGAAGCTTTCTTT,CASSADSPANTEAFF,TRBV2,.,.,TRBJ1-1
TGTGCAAGTCGCTTCACTAGCGGGGGGGCCGGGGAGCTGTTTTTT,CASRFTSGGAGELFF,TRBV12-2,few,.,TRBJ2-2
TGTGCCAGCAGTGTCGACAGGGGGAAGTATGGCTACACCTTC,CASSVDRGKYGYTF,TRBV6-1,few,TRBD1,TRBJ1-2
TGTGCCAGCAGCACCGTGGCAGTCTCTAGCACAGATACGCAGTATTTT,CASSTVAVSSTDTQYF,TRBV21-1,few,.,TRBJ2-3
TGTGCCAGCAGCTACGGACAGTCCTATGGCTACACCTTC,CASSYGQSYGYTF,TRBV5-6,few,.,TRBJ1-2
TGCAGCGCCGAAGCGGGAGGGGCCAAGTACTTC,CSAEAGGAKYF,TRBV29-1,.,TRBD2,TRBJ2-7
TGTGCCAGCAGCGTGGATCTCGGTGGGCGGGGGCCTTACAATGAGCAGTTCTTC,CASSVDLGGRGPYNEQFF,TRBV9,few,.,TRBJ2-1
TGTGCCAGCAGCTTACGTACGCGCAGCACAGATACGCAGTATTTT,CASSLRTRSTDTQYF,TRBV7-8,.,.,TRBJ2-3
TGTGCTAGCAGCTTAGCTACCGGGACAGGGGGTGGCAATGAGCAGTTCTTC,CASSLATGTGGGNEQFF,TRBV7-7,.,TRBD1,TRBJ2-1
TGTGCCAGCAGATTGAGCGGGAGCTCCTACGAGCAGTACTTC,CASRLSGSSYEQYF,TRBV7-8,few,TRBD2,TRBJ2-7
TGTGCCAGCAGCTCCCGAAGTAGCGGGTTCGCAGATACGCAGTATTTT,CASSSRSSGFADTQYF,TRBV11-2,.,TRBD2,TRBJ2-3
TGCGCCAGCCGGGAGTCCAGGACTCTGAACACTGAAGCTTTCTTT,CASRESRTLNTEAFF,TRBV5-1,.,.,TRBJ1-1
TGTGCCAGTGAAGGGGCCACCCGGTACGAGCAGTACTTC,CASEGATRYEQYF,TRBV6-5,.,.,TRBJ2-7
TGTGCCAGCAGTGACAGGGGGGGTGATGAAAAACTGTTTTTT,CASSDRGGDEKLFF,TRBV27,few,TRBD1,TRBJ1-4
TGTGCCAGCAGTGAGTACAGGCGAAAACTGTTTTTT,CASSEYRRKLFF,TRBV6-6,few,.,TRBJ1-4
TGTGCCAGCAGCTTGGATACAGGGAACTATGGCTACACCTTC,CASSLDTGNYGYTF,TRBV5-6,.,.,TRBJ1-2
TGTGCCAGCGGGGGGGTCGGGTACCAAGAGACCCAGTACTTC,CASGGVGYQETQYF,TRBV6-1,.,TRBD2,TRBJ2-5
TGTGCCAGCAGTGCCGACAGGCAGTCCATTCAGCCCCAGCATTTT,CASSADRQSIQPQHF,TRBV2,few,.,TRBJ1-5
TGTGCCAGCAGCCAGGAAACCACTAGCGGGCCGGAAAATACGCAGTATTTT,CASSQETTSGPENTQYF,TRBV4-2,.,TRBD2,TRBJ2-3
TGTGCCAGCAGCTCTGGGGTTACAGGGGGCAAGGGCACTGAAGCTTTCTTT,CASSSGVTGGKGTEAFF,TRBV11-2,.,TRBD1,TRBJ1-1
TGTGCCAGCAGCTTTGACATGAACACTGAAGCTTTCTTT,CASSFDMNTEAFF,TRBV7-3,.,.,TRBJ1-1
TGTGCCAGCAGCGTAGGAAGCGGGAGGGCCTACGAGCAGTACTTC,CASSVGSGRAYEQYF,TRBV9,.,TRBD2,TRBJ2-7